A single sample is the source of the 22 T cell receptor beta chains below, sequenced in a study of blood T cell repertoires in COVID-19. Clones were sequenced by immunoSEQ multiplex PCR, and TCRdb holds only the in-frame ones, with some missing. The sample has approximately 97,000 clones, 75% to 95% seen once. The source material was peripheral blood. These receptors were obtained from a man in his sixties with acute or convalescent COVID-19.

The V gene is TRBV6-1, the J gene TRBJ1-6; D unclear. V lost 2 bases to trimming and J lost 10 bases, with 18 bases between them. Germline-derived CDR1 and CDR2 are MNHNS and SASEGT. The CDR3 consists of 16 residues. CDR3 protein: CASSERSGREGSPLHF. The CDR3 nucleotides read TGTGCCAGCAGTGAACGGTCCGGGAGGGAGGGATCACCCCTCCACTTT.

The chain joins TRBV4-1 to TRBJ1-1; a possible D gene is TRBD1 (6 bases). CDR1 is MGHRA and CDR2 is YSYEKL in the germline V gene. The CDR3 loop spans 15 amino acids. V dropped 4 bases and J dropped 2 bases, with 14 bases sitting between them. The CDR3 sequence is CASSLLDRPNTEAFF. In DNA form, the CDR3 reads TGCGCCAGCAGCCTTCTCGACAGGCCTAACACTGAAGCTTTCTTT.

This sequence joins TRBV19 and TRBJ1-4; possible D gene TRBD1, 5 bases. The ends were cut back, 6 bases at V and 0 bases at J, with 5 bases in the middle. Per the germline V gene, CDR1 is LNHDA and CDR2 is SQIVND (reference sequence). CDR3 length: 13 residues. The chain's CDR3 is CASRTATNEKLFF. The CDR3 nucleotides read TGTGCCAGTAGGACAGCAACTAATGAAAAACTGTTTTTT. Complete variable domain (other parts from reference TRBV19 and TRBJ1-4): DGGITQSPKYLFRKEGQNVTLSCEQNLNHDAMYWYRQDPGQGLRLIYYSQIVNDFQKGDIAEGYSVSREKKESFPLTVTSAQKNPTAFYLCASRTATNEKLFFGSGTQLSVL.

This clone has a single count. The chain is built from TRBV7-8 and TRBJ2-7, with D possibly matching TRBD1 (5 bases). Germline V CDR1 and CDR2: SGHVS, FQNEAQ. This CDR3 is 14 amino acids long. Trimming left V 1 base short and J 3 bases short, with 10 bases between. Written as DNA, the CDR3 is TGTGCCAGCAGCTTAGTGCAGGGAAACTACGAGCAGTACTTC. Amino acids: CASSLVQGNYEQYF.

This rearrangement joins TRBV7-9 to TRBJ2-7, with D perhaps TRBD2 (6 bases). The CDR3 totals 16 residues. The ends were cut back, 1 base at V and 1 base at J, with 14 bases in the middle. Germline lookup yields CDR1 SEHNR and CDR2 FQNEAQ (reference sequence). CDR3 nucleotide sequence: TGTGCCAGCAGCTTAGGGGGACGGGGGTCTTCCTACGAGCAGTACTTC. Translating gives CASSLGGRGSSYEQYF.

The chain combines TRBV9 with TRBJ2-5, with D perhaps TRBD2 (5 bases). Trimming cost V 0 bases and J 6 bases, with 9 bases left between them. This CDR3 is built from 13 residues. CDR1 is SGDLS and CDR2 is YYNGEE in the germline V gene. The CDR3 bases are TGTGCCAGCAGCGTAGCTCGGGAACAGACCCAGTACTTC. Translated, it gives CASSVAREQTQYF.

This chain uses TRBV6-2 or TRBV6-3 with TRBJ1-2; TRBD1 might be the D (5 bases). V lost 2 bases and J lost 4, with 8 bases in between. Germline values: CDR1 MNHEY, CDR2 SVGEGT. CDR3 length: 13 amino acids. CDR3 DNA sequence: TGTGCCAGCAGTTACGACAGCCCCTATGGCTACACCTTC. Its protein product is CASSYDSPYGYTF.

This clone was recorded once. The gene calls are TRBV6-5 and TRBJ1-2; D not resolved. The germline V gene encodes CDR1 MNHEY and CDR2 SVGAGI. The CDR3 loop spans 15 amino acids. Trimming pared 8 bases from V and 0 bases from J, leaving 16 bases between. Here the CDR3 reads CASVYEWGANYGYTF. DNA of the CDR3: TGTGCCAGCGTATATGAGTGGGGAGCTAACTATGGCTACACCTTC.

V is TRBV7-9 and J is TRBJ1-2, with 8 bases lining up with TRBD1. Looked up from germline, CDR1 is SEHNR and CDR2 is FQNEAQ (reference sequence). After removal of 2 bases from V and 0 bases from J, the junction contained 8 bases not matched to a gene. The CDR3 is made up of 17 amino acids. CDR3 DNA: TGTGCCAGCAGCTTAACAGCCGGGACAGGTTCTAACTATGGCTACACCTTC. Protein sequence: CASSLTAGTGSNYGYTF.

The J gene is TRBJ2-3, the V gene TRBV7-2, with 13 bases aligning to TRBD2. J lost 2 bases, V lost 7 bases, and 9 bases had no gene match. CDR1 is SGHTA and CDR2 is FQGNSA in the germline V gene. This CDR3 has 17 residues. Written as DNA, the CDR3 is TGTGCCAGCAACAGGGAGGGACTAGCGGGGATCACAGATACGCAGTATTTT. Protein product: CASNREGLAGITDTQYF. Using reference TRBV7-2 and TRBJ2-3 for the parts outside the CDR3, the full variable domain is GAGVSQSPSNKVTEKGKDVELRCDPISGHTALYWYRQSLGQGLEFLIYFQGNSAPDKSGLPSDRFSAERTGGSVSTLTIQRTQQEDSAVYLCASNREGLAGITDTQYFGPGTRLTVL.

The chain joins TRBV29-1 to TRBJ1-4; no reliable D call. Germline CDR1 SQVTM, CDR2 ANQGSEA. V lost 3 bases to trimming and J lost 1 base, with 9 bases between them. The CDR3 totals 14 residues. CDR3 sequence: CSVEKEETNEKLFF. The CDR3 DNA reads TGCAGCGTTGAGAAGGAGGAAACTAATGAAAAACTGTTTTTT.

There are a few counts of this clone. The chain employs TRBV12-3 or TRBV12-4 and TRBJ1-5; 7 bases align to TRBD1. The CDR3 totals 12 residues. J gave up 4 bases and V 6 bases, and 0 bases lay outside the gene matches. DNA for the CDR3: TGTGCCAGCAGGGGACAGAATCAGCCCCAGCATTTT. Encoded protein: CASRGQNQPQHF.

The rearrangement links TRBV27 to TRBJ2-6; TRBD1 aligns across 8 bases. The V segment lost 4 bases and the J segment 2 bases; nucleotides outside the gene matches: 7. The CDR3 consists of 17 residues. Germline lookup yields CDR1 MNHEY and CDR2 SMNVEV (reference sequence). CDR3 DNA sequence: TGTGCCAGCAGTTCTACCCAGGGGGCAACTGGGGCCAACGTCCTGACTTTC. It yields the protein CASSSTQGATGANVLTF.

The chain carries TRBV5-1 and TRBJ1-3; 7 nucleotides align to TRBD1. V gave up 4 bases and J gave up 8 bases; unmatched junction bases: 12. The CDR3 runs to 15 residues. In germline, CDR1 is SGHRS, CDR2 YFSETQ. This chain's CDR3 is CASSRNRGQTDTIYF. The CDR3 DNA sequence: TGCGCCAGCAGCCGAAACAGGGGTCAGACGGACACCATATATTTT.

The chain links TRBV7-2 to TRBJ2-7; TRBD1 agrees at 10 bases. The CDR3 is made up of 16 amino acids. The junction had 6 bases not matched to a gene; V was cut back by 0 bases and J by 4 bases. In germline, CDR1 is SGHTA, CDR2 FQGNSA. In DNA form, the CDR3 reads TGTGCCAGCAGCTTAGCGGGCGAGGGACAGGGGTACGAGCAGTACTTC. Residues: CASSLAGEGQGYEQYF.

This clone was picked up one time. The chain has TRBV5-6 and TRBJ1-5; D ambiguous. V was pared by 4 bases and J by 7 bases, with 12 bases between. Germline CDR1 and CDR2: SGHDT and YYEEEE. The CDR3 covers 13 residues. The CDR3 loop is CASSPGILQPQHF. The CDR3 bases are TGTGCCAGCAGCCCAGGTATCTTACAGCCCCAGCATTTT.

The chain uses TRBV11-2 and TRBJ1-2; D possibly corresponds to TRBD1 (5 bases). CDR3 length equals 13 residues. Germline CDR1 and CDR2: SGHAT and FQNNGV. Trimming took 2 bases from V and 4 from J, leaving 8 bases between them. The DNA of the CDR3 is TGTGCCAGCAGCTTATCAGGGCCCTATGGCTACACCTTC. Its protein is CASSLSGPYGYTF.

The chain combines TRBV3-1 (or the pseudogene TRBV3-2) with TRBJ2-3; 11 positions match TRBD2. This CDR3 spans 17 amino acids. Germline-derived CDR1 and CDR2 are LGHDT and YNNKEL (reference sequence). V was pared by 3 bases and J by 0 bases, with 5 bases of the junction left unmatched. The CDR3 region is CASSHQLAGVSTDTQYF. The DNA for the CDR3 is TGTGCCAGCAGCCACCAACTAGCGGGGGTTAGCACAGATACGCAGTATTTT.

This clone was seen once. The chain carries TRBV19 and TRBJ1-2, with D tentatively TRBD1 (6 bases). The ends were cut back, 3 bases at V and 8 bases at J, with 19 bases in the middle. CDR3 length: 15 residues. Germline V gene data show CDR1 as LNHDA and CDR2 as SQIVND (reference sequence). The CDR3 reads CASSIRTVAQGGYTF. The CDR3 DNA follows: TGTGCCAGTAGTATCCGGACGGTTGCTCAGGGGGGCTACACCTTC.

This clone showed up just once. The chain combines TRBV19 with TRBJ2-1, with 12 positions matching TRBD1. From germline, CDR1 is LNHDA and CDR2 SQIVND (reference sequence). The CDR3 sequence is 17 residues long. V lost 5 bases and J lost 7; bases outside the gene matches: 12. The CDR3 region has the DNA TGTGCCAGTAGTCCCCGGGACAGGGGGCAGGCGAGGAATGAGCAGTTCTTC. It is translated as CASSPRDRGQARNEQFF.

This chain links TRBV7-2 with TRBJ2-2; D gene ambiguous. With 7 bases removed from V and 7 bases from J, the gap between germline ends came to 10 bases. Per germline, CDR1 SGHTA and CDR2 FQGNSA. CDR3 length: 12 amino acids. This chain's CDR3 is CASTHYGGELFF. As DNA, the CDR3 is TGTGCCAGCACCCACTACGGCGGGGAGCTGTTTTTT.

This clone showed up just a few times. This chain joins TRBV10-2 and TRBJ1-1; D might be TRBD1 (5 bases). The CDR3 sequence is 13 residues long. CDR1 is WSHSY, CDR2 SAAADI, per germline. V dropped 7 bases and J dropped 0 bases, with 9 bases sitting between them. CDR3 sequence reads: CASTTTVNTEAFF. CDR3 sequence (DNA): TGCGCCAGCACGACGACAGTGAACACTGAAGCTTTCTTT.